A single sample gave rise to the 10 T cell receptor beta chains below, sequenced in a study of T-cell memory formation after mild COVID-19. TCRdb fed the 5' RACE reads into MiXCR, producing one record per CDR3 protein. The data contain 250,000 to 300,000 distinct CDR3 sequences, 7% to 10% of them singletons. Sample: PBMCs or a T cell subset sorted from them (not recorded which). The receptors were sampled from a man aged 18-30 years who had mild COVID-19 (a few samples of this study predate the infection). Cell type and time point are not known.

At least ten counts were recorded for this clonotype. DNA for the CDR3: TGCGCCAGCAGCCCAGGCAGGGGGGCTAAGAACACTGAAGCTTTCTTT. It specifies CASSPGRGAKNTEAFF. V gene TRBV5-1 combines with J gene TRBJ1-1, with TRBD1 matching over 7 bases. Per germline, CDR1 SGHRS and CDR2 YFSETQ. V dropped 4 bases and J dropped 1; count of bases not matched to a gene: 10. The CDR3 sequence is 16 residues long.

The J gene is TRBJ2-4, the V gene TRBV12-3 or TRBV12-4; no definite D call. V lost 2 bases to trimming and J lost 5 bases, with 10 bases between them. The CDR3 consists of 14 residues. CDR3 coding DNA: TGTGCCAGCAGTTTACGTTCAATCCAAAACATTCAGTACTTC. Its protein is CASSLRSIQNIQYF.

The J gene is TRBJ2-1, the V gene TRBV29-1, with D unresolved. The CDR3 extends over 15 amino acids. V was shortened by 0 bases and J by 11 bases, with 20 bases between the two germline ends. Germline V lookup: CDR1 SQVTM, CDR2 ANQGSEA. The CDR3, as DNA: TGCAGCGTTGAAGATCGCGGCTCTCCTACAATGAAGCAGTTCTTC. The encoded protein is CSVEDRGSPTMKQFF.

Remarks on this clonotype: One junction end does not reproduce the germline sequence, and a read error may be involved. The gene calls are TRBV5-1 and TRBJ2-6, with 13 bases fitting TRBD2. Germline-derived CDR1 and CDR2 are SGHRS and YFSETQ. The CDR3 contains 19 residues. CDR3 residues: CASNSGTSGASSGANVLTF. CDR3 sequence (DNA): TGCGCCAGCAACTCCGGGACTAGCGGGGCCAGCTCTGGGGCCAACGTCCTGACTTTT.

This clonotype was counted between two and nine times. The chain links TRBV7-9 to TRBJ2-7, with 9 bases identical to TRBD2. There are 13 residues in the CDR3. V shed 5 bases and J 5 bases; nucleotides not matched to a gene: 4. Germline V gene sequence: CDR1 SEHNR, CDR2 FQNEAQ (reference sequence). The CDR3 loop is CASSRSGGDEQYF. The CDR3 DNA reads TGTGCCAGCAGCCGTAGCGGGGGCGACGAGCAGTACTTC. Complete variable domain (other parts from reference TRBV7-9 and TRBJ2-7): DTGVSQNPRHKITKRGQNVTFRCDPISEHNRLYWYRQTLGQGPEFLTYFQNEAQLEKSRLLSDRFSAERPKGSFSTLEIQRTEQGDSAMYLCASSRSGGDEQYFGPGTRLTVT.

The chain joins TRBV19 to TRBJ2-3, with a possible D match to TRBD2 (8 bases). CDR1 is LNHDA and CDR2 is SQIVND in the germline V gene (reference sequence). V lost 4 bases, J lost 5 bases, and 22 bases lay in between. CDR3 size: 17 residues. CDR3 in amino acids: CASSTWTSTGEGDTQYF. The CDR3 region has the DNA TGTGCCAGTAGTACCTGGACTAGCACAGGGGAGGGAGATACGCAGTATTTT.

The CDR3: CASSMTGRTEAFF. The CDR3 DNA reads TGCGCCAGCAGTATGACAGGGCGGACTGAAGCTTTCTTT. The chain links TRBV4-3 to TRBJ1-1; 7 positions agree with TRBD1. Germline CDR1 reads LGHNA; CDR2 reads YSLEER. The CDR3 consists of 13 residues. The V segment lost 6 bases and the J segment 5 bases; nucleotides outside the gene matches: 6.

The J gene is TRBJ2-3, the V gene TRBV20-1; D is unresolved. The germline gives CDR1 DFQATT, CDR2 SNEGSKA (reference sequence). Deletions cut 0 bases from V and 0 bases from J, with 10 bases between. The length of the CDR3 is 15 residues. The CDR3 bases are TGCAGTGCTAGAGATCGGTTCGGGAGCACAGATACGCAGTATTTT. As protein: CSARDRFGSTDTQYF.

This clonotype appeared a few times. The CDR3 region has the DNA TGTGCCACGGAAAGACAGGCGAACACTGAAGCTTTCTTT. It translates to CATERQANTEAFF. This chain joins TRBV10-3 and TRBJ1-1, with a weak D call TRBD1 (6 bases). Germline-derived CDR1 and CDR2 are ENHRY and SYGVKD. The CDR3 contains 13 residues. V was trimmed by 10 bases and J by 1 base, leaving 13 bases between them.

The CDR3 DNA reads as TGTGCCACCAGCAGAGATGGGGGAATTAACCCTGAAGCTTTCTTT. This sequence encodes CATSRDGGINPEAFF. The V and J genes are TRBV15 and TRBJ1-1, with D tentatively TRBD1 (5 bases). The CDR3 spans 15 residues. Germline assignment: CDR1 LNHNV and CDR2 YYDKDF (reference sequence). With 0 bases removed from V and 6 bases from J, the gap between germline ends came to 14 bases. Full variable domain (missing parts from reference TRBV15 and TRBJ1-1): DAMVIQNPRYQVTQFGKPVTLSCSQTLNHNVMYWYQQKSSQAPKLLFHYYDKDFNNEADTPDNFQSRRPNTSFCFLDIRSPGLGDTAMYLCATSRDGGINPEAFFGQGTRLTVV.